This TCR beta chain emerged from a study of blood T cell repertoires in COVID-19. Across the study: The origin of the acute and convalescent COVID-19 samples was the United States, Italy and Spain. PBMCs, B-cell-depleted T cells, or T cells provided the cDNA or gDNA that made up the material.

Looked up from germline, CDR1 is SGHTA and CDR2 is FQGNSA. The V gene end was trimmed by 2 bases and the J gene end by 6 bases; junction bases not matched to a gene: 6. The CDR3 has 14 residues. Per the authors' pipeline: Counts of nucleated cells, estimated from reference gene primer amplification, were obtained. Method: immunoSEQ multiplex PCR; TCRdb's copy keeps in-frame clones and lacks some. The V and J calls and clone size are taken from that table; D and trimming were inferred from the DNA. In the table there are 300,000 or so clones, 80% to 90% of which are singletons. Source material: peripheral blood. This rearrangement joins TRBV7-2 to TRBJ2-5, with TRBD2 identical over 7 bases. The sequence derives from a woman between 45 and 60 years old who had recovered from COVID-19. The CDR3 loop reads CASSLNGGVKTQYF. The CDR3 DNA sequence: TGTGCCAGCAGCTTAAATGGGGGGGTGAAGACCCAGTACTTC.